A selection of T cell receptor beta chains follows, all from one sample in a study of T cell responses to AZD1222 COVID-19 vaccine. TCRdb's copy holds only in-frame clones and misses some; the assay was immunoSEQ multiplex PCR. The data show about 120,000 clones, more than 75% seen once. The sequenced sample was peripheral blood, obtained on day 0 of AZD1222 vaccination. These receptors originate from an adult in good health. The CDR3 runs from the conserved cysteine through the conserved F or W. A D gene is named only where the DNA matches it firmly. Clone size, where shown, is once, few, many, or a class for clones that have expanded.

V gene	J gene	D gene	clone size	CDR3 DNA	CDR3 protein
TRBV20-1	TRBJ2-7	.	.	TGCAGTGCCCCGGGAAGGGACGAGCAGTACTTC	CSAPGRDEQYF
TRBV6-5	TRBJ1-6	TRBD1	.	TGTGCCAGCAGTTCAAGGACAGGGAATTCACCCCTCCACTTT	CASSSRTGNSPLHF
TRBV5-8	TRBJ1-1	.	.	TGTGCCAGCAGCTGGTCGATGAACACTGAAGCTTTCTTT	CASSWSMNTEAFF
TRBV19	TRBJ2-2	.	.	TGTGCCAGTAGTAACGGGGGGAACACCGGGGAGCTGTTTTTT	CASSNGGNTGELFF
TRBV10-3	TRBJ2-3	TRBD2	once	TGTGCCATCAGTGAGGGTAGCGGGGGGCCCCAGGGAGATACGCAGTATTTT	CAISEGSGGPQGDTQYF
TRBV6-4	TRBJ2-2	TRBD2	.	TGTGCCAGCAGTGACGGACTAGCGGGGAACACCGGGGAGCTGTTTTTT	CASSDGLAGNTGELFF
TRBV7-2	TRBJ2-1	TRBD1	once	TGTGCCAGCAGCCTCACCGGGACAGGAAGAAAAGGTGAGCAGTTCTTC	CASSLTGTGRKGEQFF
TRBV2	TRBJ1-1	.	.	TGTGCCAGCAGTTTATTAAGTGAAGCTTTCTTT	CASSLLSEAFF
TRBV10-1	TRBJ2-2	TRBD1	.	TGCGCCAGCAGTGAGTCGACTCGGGCGGGACAGGGTTTCCCCGGGGAGCTGTTTTTT	CASSESTRAGQGFPGELFF
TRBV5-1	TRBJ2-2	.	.	TGCGCCAGCAGCCCCCGTCTGCGGGGGAACACCGGGGAGCTGTTTTTT	CASSPRLRGNTGELFF
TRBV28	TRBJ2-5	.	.	TGTGCCAGCAGTTTAGGTCATGGGAGGATAAGGGGAGAGACCCAGTACTTC	CASSLGHGRIRGETQYF
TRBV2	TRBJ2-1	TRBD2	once	TGTGCCAGCAGGAGAGCGGGGGGACCTTACAATGAGCAGTTCTTC	CASRRAGGPYNEQFF
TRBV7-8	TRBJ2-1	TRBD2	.	TGTGCCAGCAGTTTAGCGGGGGGGCTAAATGAGCAGTTCTTC	CASSLAGGLNEQFF
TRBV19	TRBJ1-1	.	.	TGTGCCAGTAGTACAAACAGGGCATGGTTGACTGAAGCTTTCTTT	CASSTNRAWLTEAFF
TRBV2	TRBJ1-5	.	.	TGTGCCAGCACCGGGGAGGGTGCCGGAACATTTAGCAATCAGCCCCAGCATTTT	CASTGEGAGTFSNQPQHF
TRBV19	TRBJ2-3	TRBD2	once	TGTGCCAGTAGTATTCGAGCGGGGAACACAGATACGCAGTATTTT	CASSIRAGNTDTQYF
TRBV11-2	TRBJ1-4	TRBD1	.	TGTGCCAGCAGCCCAGTAGTGGACAGGGTTTCCGCGGGACTGTTTTTT	CASSPVVDRVSAGLFF
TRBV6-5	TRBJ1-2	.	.	TGTGCCAGCAGTTACTCTCCAGGGTATTCTAACTATGGCTACACCTTC	CASSYSPGYSNYGYTF
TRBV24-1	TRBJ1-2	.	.	TGTGCCACCAGTGATTTGCCGGACTATGGCTACACCTTC	CATSDLPDYGYTF
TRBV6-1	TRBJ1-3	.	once	TGTGCCAGCAGTGAAGTTGTGAGGGGAAACACCATATATTTT	CASSEVVRGNTIYF
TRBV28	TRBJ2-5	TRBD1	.	TGTGCCAGCAGTTTGCCTTCCGGGACAGGGCATTTGGTGACCCAGTACTTC	CASSLPSGTGHLVTQYF
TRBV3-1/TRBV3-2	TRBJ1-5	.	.	TGTGCCAGCAGCTATCAGGGGAACCAGCCCCAGCATTTT	CASSYQGNQPQHF
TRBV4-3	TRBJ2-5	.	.	TGCGCCAGCAGCCAAGAAGCTTCGGAAGTCGAGACCCAGTACTTC	CASSQEASEVETQYF
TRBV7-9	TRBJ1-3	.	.	TGTGCCAGCTTTTCCGCACCTGGAAACACCATATATTTT	CASFSAPGNTIYF
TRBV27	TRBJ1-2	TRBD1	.	TGTGCCAGCACCCTGTACCCAGGGGGCTATGGCTACACCTTC	CASTLYPGGYGYTF
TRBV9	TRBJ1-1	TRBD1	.	TGTGCCAGCAGCAGGCGACAGGGTGGGGTGGGGGAAAACACTGAAGCTTTCTTT	CASSRRQGGVGENTEAFF
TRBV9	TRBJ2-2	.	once	TGTGCCAGCAGCGTAGTCGGGGGAGGCGGGGAGCTGTTTTTT	CASSVVGGGGELFF
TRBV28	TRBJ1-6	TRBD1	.	TGTGCCAGCAGCAGAAGACAGGGGTCCAATTCACCCCTCCACTTT	CASSRRQGSNSPLHF
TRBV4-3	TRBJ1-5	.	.	TGCGCCAGCAGCCAAGGACAGAATCAGCCCCAGCATTTT	CASSQGQNQPQHF
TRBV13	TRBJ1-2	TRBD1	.	TGTGCCAGCAGCTCTAGGACAGGGTTTAACTATGGCTACGCCTTC	CASSSRTGFNYGYAF
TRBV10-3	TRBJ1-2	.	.	TGTGCCATCAGTGAGCCGGACAGCGGCCAAGCTAACTATGGCTACACCTTC	CAISEPDSGQANYGYTF
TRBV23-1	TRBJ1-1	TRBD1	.	TGCGCCAGCAAAAGGGGGCCGGACACTGAAGCTTTCTTT	CASKRGPDTEAFF
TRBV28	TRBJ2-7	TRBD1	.	TGTGCCAGCAGTTCCCGAAGGACAGGGGAGTACTTC	CASSSRRTGEYF
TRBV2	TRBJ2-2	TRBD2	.	TGTGCCAGCAGTCCTACTAGCGGGGGGGCCGAAACTTCGAAACGCGGGGAGCTGTTTTTT	CASSPTSGGAETSKRGELFF
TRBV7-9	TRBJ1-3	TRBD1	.	TGTGCCAGCAAGGTGACAGGGGCTAATTCCATATATTTT	CASKVTGANSIYF
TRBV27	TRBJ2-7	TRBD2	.	TGTGCCAGCAGTATCCGGAGCCTAGCGGGGCTCTACTACGAGCAGTACTTC	CASSIRSLAGLYYEQYF
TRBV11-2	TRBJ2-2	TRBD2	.	TGTGCCAGCAGCTTACGGGCGGGGGGCTCCGGGGAGCTGTTTTTT	CASSLRAGGSGELFF
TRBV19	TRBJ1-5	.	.	TGTGCCAGTACAGGGCCGAATCAGCCCCAGCATTTT	CASTGPNQPQHF
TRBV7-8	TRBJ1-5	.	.	TGTGCCAGCAGCTTAGAGCGCCGTCAGCCCCAGCATTTT	CASSLERRQPQHF
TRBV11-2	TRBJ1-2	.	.	TGTGCCAGCAGCTACCCCCTGGGAGGCTACACCTTC	CASSYPLGGYTF
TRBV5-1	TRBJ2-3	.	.	TGCGCCAGCTGCAAGGCGGCGGCCCCAGATACGCAGTATTTT	CASCKAAAPDTQYF
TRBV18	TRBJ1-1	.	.	TGTGCCAGCTTACAGGTGGACACTGAAGCTTTCTTT	CASLQVDTEAFF
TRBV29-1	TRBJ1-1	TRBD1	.	TGCAGCGTTGAACGGGACAGGAACACTGAAGCTTTCTTT	CSVERDRNTEAFF
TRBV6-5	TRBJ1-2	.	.	TGTGCCAGCAGTTGGAGGGGAGACGGCTACACCTTC	CASSWRGDGYTF
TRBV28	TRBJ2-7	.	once	TGTGCCAGCAGCGCCATTAGGGTAGTTACTATCGAGCAGTACTTC	CASSAIRVVTIEQYF
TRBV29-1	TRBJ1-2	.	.	TGCAGCGTTGCACCCGGGCCCCAAAGGTACACCTTC	CSVAPGPQRYTF
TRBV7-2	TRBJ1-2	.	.	TGTGCCAGCAGCTTAGTTGGGGGGGTTGATGGCTACACCTTC	CASSLVGGVDGYTF
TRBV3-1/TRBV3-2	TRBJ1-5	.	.	TGTGCCAGCAGCCAGGTCGCGGGGGGCGGGCAGCCCCAGCATTTT	CASSQVAGGGQPQHF
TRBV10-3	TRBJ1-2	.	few	TGTGCCATCAGTGAGGATACTAACTATGGCTACACCTTC	CAISEDTNYGYTF
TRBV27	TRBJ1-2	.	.	TGTGCCAGCAGTTTCCGGGGGCAAGGCTACACCTTC	CASSFRGQGYTF
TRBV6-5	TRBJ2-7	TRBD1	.	TGTGCCAGCAGCCGGACAGGGAGTCGCTACGAGCAGTACTTC	CASSRTGSRYEQYF
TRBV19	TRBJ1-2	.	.	TGTGCCAGTAGTACCGGGATCCACTATGGCTACACCTTC	CASSTGIHYGYTF
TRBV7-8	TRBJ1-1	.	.	TGTGCCAGCACCTATAGCGCTCGTGGGGGAAGGAACACTGAAGCTTTCTTT	CASTYSARGGRNTEAFF
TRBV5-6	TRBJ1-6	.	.	TGTGCCAGCAGCCCTCTCAATTCACCCCTCCACTTT	CASSPLNSPLHF
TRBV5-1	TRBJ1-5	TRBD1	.	TGCGCCAGCAGCTGGACAGGGCCCAACCAGCCCCAGCATTTT	CASSWTGPNQPQHF
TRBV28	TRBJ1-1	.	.	TGTGCCAGCAGTTTAGGAGGCAGGGTAGACACTGAAGCTTTCTTT	CASSLGGRVDTEAFF
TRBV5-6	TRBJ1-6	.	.	TGTGCCAGCAGTACCCGACGGGAATTATCACCCCTCCACTTT	CASSTRRELSPLHF